This entry describes one T cell receptor (beta chain). The entry originates in a study of T cells in narcolepsy. Here immunoSEQ multiplex PCR was the method, and the copy in TCRdb shows in-frame clones only, minus some. The top ten clones hold 1.5% to 2% of a sample with roughly 20,000 clones, 75% to 90% of them seen once. This TCR was recovered from a human donor in good health. Sequencing was performed on memory (CD45RA-) CD4+ T cells from blood.

The CDR3 nucleotides are TGTGCCGCCCAGTTCCAGCGGGGGACCGGCGGAGAGACCCAGTACTTC. Translating it yields CAAQFQRGTGGETQYF. The rearrangement uses TRBV5-4 and TRBJ2-5, with 8 positions matching TRBD2. CDR1 is SGHNT and CDR2 is YYREEE in the germline V gene (reference sequence). V gave up 10 bases and J gave up 4 bases; unmatched junction bases: 18. The CDR3 runs to 16 residues.